The present T cell receptor beta chain was sequenced within a study of Graves' ophthalmopathy and Graves' hyperthyroidism. J gave up 5 bases and V 5 bases, and 11 bases lay outside the gene matches. The CDR3 is 16 amino acids. Germline V gene sequence: CDR1 MDHEN, CDR2 SYDVKM. This clonotype was seen repeatedly, ten times or more. Amplified material comprised TCR beta CDR3 regions derived from RNA transcripts. Following a first-round RT-PCR that used HTBI primers, a second-round multiplex PCR was carried out. TCRdb reprocessed the multiplex PCR reads with MiXCR, giving one entry per CDR3 protein. The sample records roughly 160,000 distinct CDR3 sequences, around two fifths being singletons.

This sequence was found in a middle-aged woman with Graves' ophthalmopathy. V usage is TRBV28 and J usage is TRBJ1-1; 10 positions agree with TRBD1. Sequenced input: peripheral blood. CDR3 amino acids: CASSQNPGQGKTEAFF. DNA for the CDR3: TGTGCCAGCAGTCAAAACCCGGGACAGGGGAAGACTGAAGCTTTCTTT.